This record covers a single T cell receptor beta chain. Its antigen remains unidentified. The CDR3 has 13 residues. The germline CDR1 and CDR2 sequences are DFQATT and SNEGSKA (reference sequence). Trimming took off 6 bases at V and 9 bases at J, with 19 bases between the two ends. 5'RACE with 10-nucleotide random UMIs produced the cDNA. MiXCR, run by TCRdb on the 5' RACE reads, gives a single entry per CDR3 protein. The sample records about 30,000 distinct CDR3 sequences, around 12% being singletons. Healthy controls consisted of blood bank volunteers in Maryland, USA. The data stem from a study of neurological immune-mediated disorders. Study findings and constraints: No CDR3 amino acid sequences were shared by expanded clones across subjects, suggesting private repertoires in all groups. HTLV-1-associated myelopathy displayed the greatest TCR clonal expansion, and multiple sclerosis exhibited the smallest, lower than that of healthy controls.

The receptor was derived from a man aged 55 to 70 in good health. The chain carries TRBV20-1 and TRBJ2-3; D gene ambiguous. Specimen: PBMCs. Here the CDR3 reads CSAEIGGRQTQYF. The CDR3 DNA reads as TGCAGTGCCGAAATCGGTGGGCGTCAGACGCAGTATTTT.